A single sample gave rise to the 20 T cell receptor beta chains below, sequenced in a study of cytomegalovirus exposure and HLA in healthy donors. It was with 60 Vbeta and 13 Jbeta primers that the PCR ran. The data were produced by immunoSEQ multiplex PCR, yet TCRdb's version contains in-frame clones alone and is incomplete. This sample has some 74,000 clones; around 80% occur once, and the top ten carry approximately 1.1%. Sequences were obtained from PBMCs. Receptor source: a male donor in good health and CMV-seronegative.

The V call is TRBV19, the J call TRBJ1-2, with 8 bases aligning to TRBD1. The germline gives CDR1 LNHDA, CDR2 SQIVND (reference sequence). J lost 2 bases, V lost 3 bases, and 8 bases had no gene match. The CDR3 has 16 amino acids. The CDR3 DNA is TGTGCCAGTAGTATTCTACCCCGGACAGGGAACTATGGCTACACCTTC. This sequence encodes CASSILPRTGNYGYTF.

The chain joins TRBV4-2 to TRBJ2-2; D is ambiguous. V lost 3 bases, J lost 1 base, and 21 bases lay in between. Germline CDR1 is LGHNA and CDR2 is YNFKEQ. The CDR3 is 19 amino acids. The CDR3 bases are TGTGCCAGCAGCCACAGATTGTTGGGTACAGAAATGAACACCGGGGAGCTGTTTTTT. It is translated as CASSHRLLGTEMNTGELFF.

The genes are TRBV27 and TRBJ2-5; 11 bases fit TRBD2. Losses at the gene ends were 2 bases for V and 2 bases for J; bases not matched to a gene: 4. The germline V gene encodes CDR1 MNHEY and CDR2 SMNVEV (reference sequence). The CDR3 is 16 residues long. The DNA of the CDR3 is TGTGCCAGCAGTTTACTCGGGACTAGCGGACAAGAGACCCAGTACTTC. Its protein is CASSLLGTSGQETQYF.

This clone is classed as medium-sized. The chain uses TRBV19 and TRBJ2-1; D may be TRBD2 (5 bases). V shed 3 bases and J shed 0 bases, with 12 bases lying between them. Germline CDR1 reads LNHDA; CDR2 reads SQIVND (reference sequence). This CDR3 has 16 amino acids. CDR3 bases: TGTGCCAGTAGTATGTCGGGGAGCAGCTCCTACAATGAGCAGTTCTTC. Its translation: CASSMSGSSSYNEQFF.

The V call is TRBV27, the J call TRBJ2-7; 16 positions match TRBD2. This CDR3 has 15 residues. Germline CDR1 and CDR2: MNHEY and SMNVEV (reference sequence). The ends lost 7 bases at V and 12 bases at J; junction bases unmatched: 12. DNA for the CDR3: TGTGCCAGCACTACTTCCGGGACTAGCGGGAGGGCCTGGTACTTC. Translating it yields CASTTSGTSGRAWYF.

For the CDR3, the DNA is TGTGCCAGCTCACCAAACCGGGACAGCTCCTACAATGAGCAGTTCTTC. It specifies CASSPNRDSSYNEQFF. The chain has TRBV18 and TRBJ2-1, with TRBD1 matching over 7 bases. This CDR3 comprises 16 residues. Germline V gene data show CDR1 as KGHSH and CDR2 as LQKENI. The junction had 4 bases not matched to a gene; V was cut back by 2 bases and J by 0 bases.

This chain uses TRBV21-1 with TRBJ1-3; the table's D call, TRBD1, was not checked against the DNA. TRBV21-1 is a pseudogene segment. This CDR3 region has 14 residues. The DNA for the CDR3 is TGTGCCAGCAGCCCCGGGACAGGGGAGGACACCATATATTTT. It yields the protein CASSPGTGEDTIYF.

The J gene is TRBJ2-7, the V gene TRBV19; 7 bases line up with TRBD2. Per germline, CDR1 LNHDA and CDR2 SQIVND (reference sequence). The CDR3 loop spans 17 amino acids. V gave up 3 bases and J gave up 0 bases; unmatched junction bases: 11. CDR3 sequence reads: CASSIKGGAAFSYEQYF. The CDR3 DNA sequence: TGTGCCAGTAGTATTAAGGGAGGGGCAGCCTTCTCCTACGAGCAGTACTTC.

The chain joins TRBV6-1 to TRBJ1-5, with D tentatively TRBD1 (5 bases). Per the germline V gene, CDR1 is MNHNS and CDR2 is SASEGT. The V and J ends lost 3 bases and 3 bases respectively, with 9 bases between them. CDR3 length: 14 residues. For the CDR3, the DNA is TGTGCCAGCAGTGATCAGGGATACAATCAGCCCCAGCATTTT. This codes for CASSDQGYNQPQHF.

This chain uses TRBV28 with TRBJ2-7; a possible D gene is TRBD1 (5 bases). V lost 1 base and J 2 bases, leaving 9 bases between the germline ends. The CDR3 contains 14 residues. Germline CDR1 is MDHEN and CDR2 is SYDVKM. The CDR3 protein is CASSLLAGTYEQYF. The CDR3 region has the DNA TGTGCCAGCAGTTTATTGGCAGGGACCTACGAGCAGTACTTC. The full variable domain, with the rest looked up from reference TRBV28 and TRBJ2-7, is DVKVTQSSRYLVKRTGEKVFLECVQDMDHENMFWYRQDPGLGLRLIYFSYDVKMKEKGDIPEGYSVSREKKERFSLILESASTNQTSMYLCASSLLAGTYEQYFGPGTRLTVT.

This clone was detected once. V usage is TRBV6-5 and J usage is TRBJ2-5; possible D gene TRBD1, 7 bases. CDR1 is MNHEY and CDR2 is SVGAGI in the germline V gene. This CDR3 contains 15 residues. V shed 5 bases and J shed 1 base, with 14 bases lying between them. The CDR3 nucleotides read TGTGCCAGCAGTCCACGGCGGGACAGCCAAGAGACCCAGTACTTC. Translation gives CASSPRRDSQETQYF.

The rearrangement uses TRBV5-1 and TRBJ2-3; 11 bases agree with TRBD2. The germline V gene has CDR1 SGHRS and CDR2 YFSETQ. This CDR3 comprises 17 residues. The J segment lost 0 bases and the V segment lost 7 bases, leaving 10 bases of the junction unmatched. CDR3: CASGPSGRTGSTDTQYF. The CDR3 DNA is TGCGCCAGCGGGCCTAGCGGGAGGACGGGTAGCACAGATACGCAGTATTTT.

The chain has TRBV7-2 and TRBJ1-1, with 9 bases aligning to TRBD1. Per the germline V gene, CDR1 is SGHTA and CDR2 is FQGNSA. This CDR3 has 13 residues. The trim removed 5 bases at V and 10 bases at J, leaving 8 bases unmatched. The CDR3 nucleotides are TGTGCCAGCAGCAGAAGACAGGGGGGTCCAGCTTTCTTT. It specifies CASSRRQGGPAFF.

A single count supports this clone. The chain carries TRBV6-5 and TRBJ1-6, with 7 bases identical to TRBD1. The germline V gene encodes CDR1 MNHEY and CDR2 SVGAGI. The trim removed 5 bases at V and 10 bases at J, leaving 8 bases unmatched. The CDR3 is 14 amino acids. CDR3 nucleotide sequence: TGTGCCAGCAGTGGGACAGTAGGAGGCTCACCCCTCCACTTT. Translation: CASSGTVGGSPLHF.

The chain carries TRBV7-2 and TRBJ2-1, with TRBD2 identical over 11 bases. The germline CDR1 and CDR2 sequences are SGHTA and FQGNSA. Unmatched junction bases numbered 6, after V lost 0 bases and J lost 5 bases. CDR3 length: 17 amino acids. The CDR3 DNA follows: TGTGCCAGCAGCTTAGCGTTCTTACTAGCGGGAGACAATGAGCAGTTCTTC. It yields the protein CASSLAFLLAGDNEQFF. Using reference TRBV7-2 and TRBJ2-1 for the parts outside the CDR3, the full variable domain is GAGVSQSPSNKVTEKGKDVELRCDPISGHTALYWYRQSLGQGLEFLIYFQGNSAPDKSGLPSDRFSAERTGGSVSTLTIQRTQQEDSAVYLCASSLAFLLAGDNEQFFGPGTRLTVL.

This sequence joins TRBV6-6 and TRBJ1-1; 7 nucleotides agree with TRBD1. The CDR3 extends over 14 amino acids. V lost 6 bases and J lost 1; bases outside the gene matches: 5. Germline values: CDR1 MNHNY, CDR2 SVGAGI (reference sequence). The CDR3 region has the DNA TGTGCCAGCAGCAGACAGGGAGGGAACACTGAAGCTTTCTTT. Protein product: CASSRQGGNTEAFF.

This clone was recorded only once. V usage is TRBV28 and J usage is TRBJ2-3; 10 positions agree with TRBD2. The ends lost 6 bases at V and 6 bases at J; junction bases unmatched: 12. CDR1 and CDR2 (germline): MDHEN, SYDVKM. CDR3 length equals 16 residues. CDR3 loop: CASRGAPGLAPDTQYF. CDR3 sequence (DNA): TGTGCCAGCAGGGGAGCTCCGGGACTAGCGCCGGATACGCAGTATTTT.

The J gene is TRBJ1-1, the V gene TRBV14; TRBD1 aligns across 8 bases. Trimming removed 3 bases from V and 1 base from J; junction bases left unmatched: 4. CDR1 and CDR2 (germline): SGHDN, FVKESK. The CDR3 has 15 amino acids. DNA of the CDR3: TGTGCCAGCAGCCACCGAGGACAGGGGAACACTGAAGCTTTCTTT. Encoded protein: CASSHRGQGNTEAFF.

The gene calls are TRBV7-9 and TRBJ2-3; D might be TRBD2 (5 bases). In germline, CDR1 is SEHNR, CDR2 FQNEAQ (reference sequence). The CDR3 runs 13 residues. Trimming stripped 5 bases from V and 2 bases from J, with 8 bases between. CDR3 coding DNA: TGTGCCAGCAGCGGACGGGACACAGATACGCAGTATTTT. This codes for CASSGRDTDTQYF.

V usage is TRBV19 and J usage is TRBJ1-5; TRBD1 aligns across 7 bases. Trimming took 5 bases from V and 11 from J; bases not matched to a gene: 6. Germline V gene sequence: CDR1 LNHDA, CDR2 SQIVND (reference sequence). This CDR3 has 12 residues. The CDR3 DNA reads as TGTGCCAGTAGTCCCCGGGACAGAGCCCAGCATTTT. Encoded protein: CASSPRDRAQHF.